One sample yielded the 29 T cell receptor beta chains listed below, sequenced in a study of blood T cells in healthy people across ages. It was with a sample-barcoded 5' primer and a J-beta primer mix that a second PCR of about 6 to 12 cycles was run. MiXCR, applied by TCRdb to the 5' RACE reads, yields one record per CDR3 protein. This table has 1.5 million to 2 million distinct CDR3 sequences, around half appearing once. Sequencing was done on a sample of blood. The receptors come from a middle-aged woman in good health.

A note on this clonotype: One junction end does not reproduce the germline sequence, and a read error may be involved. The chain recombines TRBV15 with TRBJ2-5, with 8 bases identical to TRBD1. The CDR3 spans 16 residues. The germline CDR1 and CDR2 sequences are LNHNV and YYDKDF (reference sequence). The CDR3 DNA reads TGCGCCACCAGCCCCGGGACAGGCGTTAACCAAGAGACCCAGTACTTC. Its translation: CATSPGTGVNQETQYF.

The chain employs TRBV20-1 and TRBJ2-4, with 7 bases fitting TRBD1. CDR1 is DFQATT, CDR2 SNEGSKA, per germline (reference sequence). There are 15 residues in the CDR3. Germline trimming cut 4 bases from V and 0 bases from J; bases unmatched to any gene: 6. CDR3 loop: CSATGTDLAKNIQYF. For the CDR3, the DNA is TGCAGTGCTACAGGGACAGATCTAGCCAAAAACATTCAGTACTTC.

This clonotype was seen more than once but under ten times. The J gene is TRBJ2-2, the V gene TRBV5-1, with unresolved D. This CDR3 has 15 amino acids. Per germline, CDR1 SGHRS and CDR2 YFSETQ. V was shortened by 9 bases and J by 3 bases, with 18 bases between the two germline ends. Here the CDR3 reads CATKQDSFDTGELFF. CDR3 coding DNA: TGCGCCACCAAACAAGACTCTTTTGACACCGGGGAGCTGTTTTTT.

DNA of the CDR3: TGTGCCAGCAGCCAGCCTCGCGGGGGGCCAAAAAACATTCAGTACTTC. Residues: CASSQPRGGPKNIQYF. The rearrangement uses TRBV7-2 and TRBJ2-4; 8 bases are a match to TRBD2. Trimming took 5 bases from V and 4 from J; bases not matched to a gene: 10. Per germline, CDR1 SGHTA and CDR2 FQGNSA. This CDR3 has 16 amino acids. The full variable domain, rest sourced from reference TRBV7-2 and TRBJ2-4, is GAGVSQSPSNKVTEKGKDVELRCDPISGHTALYWYRQSLGQGLEFLIYFQGNSAPDKSGLPSDRFSAERTGGSVSTLTIQRTQQEDSAVYLCASSQPRGGPKNIQYFGAGTRLSVL.

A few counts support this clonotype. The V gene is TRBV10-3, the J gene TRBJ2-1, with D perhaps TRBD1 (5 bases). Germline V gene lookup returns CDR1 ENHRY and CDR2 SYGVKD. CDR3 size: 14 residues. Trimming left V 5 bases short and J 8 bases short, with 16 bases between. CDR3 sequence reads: CAISPREVSDEQFF. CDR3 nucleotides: TGTGCCATCAGTCCCAGGGAAGTAAGCGATGAGCAGTTCTTC.

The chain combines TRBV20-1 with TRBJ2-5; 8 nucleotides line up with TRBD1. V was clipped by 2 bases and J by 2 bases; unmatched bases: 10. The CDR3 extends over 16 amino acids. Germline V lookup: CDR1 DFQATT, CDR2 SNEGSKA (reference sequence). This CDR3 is CSARNPTGGKQETQYF. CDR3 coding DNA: TGCAGTGCTAGAAACCCCACAGGGGGAAAACAAGAGACCCAGTACTTC.

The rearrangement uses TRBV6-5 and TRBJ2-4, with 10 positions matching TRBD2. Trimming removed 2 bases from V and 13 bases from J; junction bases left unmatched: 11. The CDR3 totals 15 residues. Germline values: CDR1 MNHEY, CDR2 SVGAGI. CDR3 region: CASSYQVAGGREQYF. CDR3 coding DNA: TGTGCCAGCAGTTACCAGGTAGCGGGGGGTAGAGAGCAGTACTTC.

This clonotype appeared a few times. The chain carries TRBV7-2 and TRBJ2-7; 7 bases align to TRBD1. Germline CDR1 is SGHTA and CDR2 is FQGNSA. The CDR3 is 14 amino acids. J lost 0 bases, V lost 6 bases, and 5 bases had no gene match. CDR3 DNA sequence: TGTGCCAGCAGGAGGGGGCAGAACTCCTACGAGCAGTACTTC. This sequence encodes CASRRGQNSYEQYF.

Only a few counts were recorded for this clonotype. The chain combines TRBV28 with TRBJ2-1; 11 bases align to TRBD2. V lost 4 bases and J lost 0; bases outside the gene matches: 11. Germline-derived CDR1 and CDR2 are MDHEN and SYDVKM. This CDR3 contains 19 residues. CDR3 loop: CASSSTPGTSGYSYNEQFF. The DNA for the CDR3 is TGTGCCAGCAGTTCCACGCCAGGGACTAGCGGATACTCCTACAATGAGCAGTTCTTC.

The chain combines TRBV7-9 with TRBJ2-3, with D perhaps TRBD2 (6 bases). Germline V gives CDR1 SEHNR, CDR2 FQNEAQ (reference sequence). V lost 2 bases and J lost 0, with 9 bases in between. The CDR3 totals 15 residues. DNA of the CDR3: TGTGCCAGCAGCTTAACTAGCCGAAGCACAGATACGCAGTATTTT. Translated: CASSLTSRSTDTQYF.

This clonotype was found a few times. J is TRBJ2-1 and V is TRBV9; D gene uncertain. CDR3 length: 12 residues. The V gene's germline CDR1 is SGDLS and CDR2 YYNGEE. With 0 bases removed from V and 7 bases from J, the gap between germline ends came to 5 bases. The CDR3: CASSVAQNEQFF. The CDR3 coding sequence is TGTGCCAGCAGCGTAGCACAAAATGAGCAGTTCTTC.

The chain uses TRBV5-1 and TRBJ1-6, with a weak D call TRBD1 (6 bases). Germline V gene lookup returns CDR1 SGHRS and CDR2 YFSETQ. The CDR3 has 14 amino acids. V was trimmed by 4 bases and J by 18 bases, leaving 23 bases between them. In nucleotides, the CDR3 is TGCGCCAGCAGCAGGGACATCTCCGGAGTAATACCCCACTTT. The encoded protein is CASSRDISGVIPHF. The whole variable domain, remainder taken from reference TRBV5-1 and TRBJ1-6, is KAGVTQTPRYLIKTRGQQVTLSCSPISGHRSVSWYQQTPGQGLQFLFEYFSETQRNKGNFPGRFSGRQFSNSRSEMNVSTLELGDSALYLCASSRDISGVIPHFGNGTRLTVT.

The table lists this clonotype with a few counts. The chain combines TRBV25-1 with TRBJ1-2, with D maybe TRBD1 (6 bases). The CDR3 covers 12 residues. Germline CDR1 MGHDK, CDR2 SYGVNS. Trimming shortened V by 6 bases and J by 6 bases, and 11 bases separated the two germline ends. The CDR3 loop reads CASRRGGDGYTF. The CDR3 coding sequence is TGTGCCAGCAGAAGGGGGGGAGATGGCTACACCTTC.

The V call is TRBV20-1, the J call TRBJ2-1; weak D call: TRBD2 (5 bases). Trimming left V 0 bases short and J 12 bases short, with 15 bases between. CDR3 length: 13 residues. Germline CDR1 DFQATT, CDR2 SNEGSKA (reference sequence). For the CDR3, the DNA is TGCAGTGCTAGAGATAAAGCGGAGGTATCGCAGTTCTTC. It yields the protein CSARDKAEVSQFF.

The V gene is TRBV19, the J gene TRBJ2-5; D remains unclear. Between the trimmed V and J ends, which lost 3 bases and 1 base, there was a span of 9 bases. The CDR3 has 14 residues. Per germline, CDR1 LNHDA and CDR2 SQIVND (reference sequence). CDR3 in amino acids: CASSIVNSQETQYF. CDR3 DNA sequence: TGTGCCAGTAGTATCGTGAACAGCCAAGAGACCCAGTACTTC.

The CDR3 DNA is TGCAGTGCTAGAGAAGGACAGTTTTACAATGAGCAGTACTTC. Translating gives CSAREGQFYNEQYF. The chain links TRBV20-1 to TRBJ2-4; possible D gene TRBD1, 6 bases. Trimming removed 0 bases from V and 13 bases from J, with 19 bases in between. In germline, CDR1 is DFQATT, CDR2 SNEGSKA (reference sequence). This CDR3 is built from 14 residues.

CDR3: CSARTPPGQGAEQYF. The CDR3 coding sequence is TGCAGTGCTAGAACACCTCCGGGACAGGGGGCCGAGCAGTACTTC. This rearrangement joins TRBV20-1 to TRBJ2-5, with 12 bases matching TRBD1. The J call may be in error: the DNA end matches TRBJ2-7 better. CDR1 is DFQATT and CDR2 is SNEGSKA in the germline V gene (reference sequence). The CDR3 is 15 amino acids.

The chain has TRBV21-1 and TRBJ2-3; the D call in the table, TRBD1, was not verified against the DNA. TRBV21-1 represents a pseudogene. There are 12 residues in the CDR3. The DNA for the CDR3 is TGTGCCAGCATCGGACAGTTGTATACGCAGTATTTT. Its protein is CASIGQLYTQYF.

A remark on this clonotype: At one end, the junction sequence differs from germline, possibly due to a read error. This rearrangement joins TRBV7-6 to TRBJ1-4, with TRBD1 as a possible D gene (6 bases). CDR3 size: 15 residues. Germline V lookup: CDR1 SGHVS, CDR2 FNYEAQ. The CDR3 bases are TGTACCAGCAGACCGGTTCCGACAGGCAACGAAAAACTGTTTTTT. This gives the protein CTSRPVPTGNEKLFF.

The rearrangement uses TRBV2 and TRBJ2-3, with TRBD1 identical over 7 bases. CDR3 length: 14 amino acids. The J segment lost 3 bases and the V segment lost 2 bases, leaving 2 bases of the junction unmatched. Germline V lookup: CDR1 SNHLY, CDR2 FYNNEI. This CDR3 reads CASSERGQTDTQYF. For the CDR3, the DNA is TGTGCCAGCAGTGAAAGGGGGCAGACAGATACGCAGTATTTT.

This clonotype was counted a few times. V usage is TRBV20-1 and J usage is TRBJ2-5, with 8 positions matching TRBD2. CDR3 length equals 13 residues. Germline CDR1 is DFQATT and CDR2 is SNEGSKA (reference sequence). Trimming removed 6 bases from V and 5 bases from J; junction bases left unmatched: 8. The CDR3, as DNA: TGCAGTGCCATACCGAGCGGGGGTGAGACCCAGTACTTC. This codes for CSAIPSGGETQYF.

Here the CDR3 reads CATSDLPGGTGTDTQYF. As DNA, the CDR3 is TGTGCCACCAGTGATTTGCCCGGGGGGACGGGCACAGATACGCAGTATTTT. The genes are TRBV24-1 and TRBJ2-3; 7 positions match TRBD2. Germline CDR1 is KGHDR and CDR2 is SFDVKD. J gave up 1 base and V 0 bases, and 6 bases lay outside the gene matches. CDR3 length equals 17 residues.

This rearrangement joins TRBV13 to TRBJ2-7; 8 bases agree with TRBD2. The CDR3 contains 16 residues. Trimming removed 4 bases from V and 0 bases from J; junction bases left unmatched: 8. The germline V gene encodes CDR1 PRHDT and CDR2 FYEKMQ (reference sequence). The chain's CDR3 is CASSSTGGESSYEQYF. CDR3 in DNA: TGTGCCAGCAGCTCAACGGGGGGGGAAAGCTCCTACGAGCAGTACTTC.

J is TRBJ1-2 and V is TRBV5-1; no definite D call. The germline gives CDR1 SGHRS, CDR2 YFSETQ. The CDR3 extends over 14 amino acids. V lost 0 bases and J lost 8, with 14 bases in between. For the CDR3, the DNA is TGCGCCAGCAGCTTGGCGATCGGTACACGGGGCTACACCTTC. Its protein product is CASSLAIGTRGYTF.

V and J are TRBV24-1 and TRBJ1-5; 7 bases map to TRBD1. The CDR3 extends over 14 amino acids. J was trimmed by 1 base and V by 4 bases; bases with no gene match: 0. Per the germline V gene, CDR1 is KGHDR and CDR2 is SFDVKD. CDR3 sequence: CATSEQGSNQPQHF. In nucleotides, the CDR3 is TGTGCCACCAGTGAACAGGGGAGCAATCAGCCCCAGCATTTT.

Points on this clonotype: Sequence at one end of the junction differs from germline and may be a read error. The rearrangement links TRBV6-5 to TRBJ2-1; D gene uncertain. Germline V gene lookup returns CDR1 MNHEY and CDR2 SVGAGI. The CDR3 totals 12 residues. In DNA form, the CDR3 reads TGTGCCAGCAGATACTCCGACAATGAGCAGTTCTTC. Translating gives CASRYSDNEQFF.

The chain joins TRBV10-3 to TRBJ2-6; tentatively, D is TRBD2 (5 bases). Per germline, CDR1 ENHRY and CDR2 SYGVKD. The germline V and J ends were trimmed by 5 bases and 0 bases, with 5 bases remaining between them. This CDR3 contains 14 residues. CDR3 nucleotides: TGTGCCATCAGTCGGGACTCTGGGGCCAACGTCCTGACTTTC. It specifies CAISRDSGANVLTF.

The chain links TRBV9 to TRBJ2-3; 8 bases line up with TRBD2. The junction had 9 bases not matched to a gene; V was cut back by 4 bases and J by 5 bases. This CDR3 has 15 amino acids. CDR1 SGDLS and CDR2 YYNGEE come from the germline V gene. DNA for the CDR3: TGTGCCAGCAGCCCCCAAGCGGGGGTGGGAGATACGCAGTATTTT. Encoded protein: CASSPQAGVGDTQYF.

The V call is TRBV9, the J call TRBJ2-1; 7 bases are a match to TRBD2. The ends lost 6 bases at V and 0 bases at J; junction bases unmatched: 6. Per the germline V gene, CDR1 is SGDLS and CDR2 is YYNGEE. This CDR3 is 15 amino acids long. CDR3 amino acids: CASNAGGSSYNEQFF. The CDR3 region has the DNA TGTGCCAGCAACGCCGGGGGGAGCTCCTACAATGAGCAGTTCTTC.